The TCR beta chain under discussion was sequenced for a study of Ad26.COV2.S vaccination and SARS-CoV-2 variants (dated by TCRdb to about 2021). Study-wide context: Donors in the vaccine arm were drawn from COV1001, a phase I-IIa trial of Ad26.COV2.S in healthy adults that was multicentre, randomized, double-blind and placebo-controlled. Ad26.COV2.S was administered intramuscularly at a dose of 5x10^10 or 1x10^11 viral particles, either as one shot or as two shots given 56 days apart. TCRbeta repertoire sequencing served as the tool for gauging how specific and how broad the SARS-CoV-2-reactive T cell receptors were following Ad26.COV2.S vaccination. A total of around 32 samples were included in the TCR-sequenced set, comprising approximately 20 Ad26.COV2.S vaccine recipients, 5 placebo recipients and 8 SARS-CoV-2 convalescent individuals. Trial participants were randomized into five groups of five: low-dose or high-dose Ad26.COV2.S given once or twice, or placebo on both occasions. Investigators did not know the trial group allocation while performing experiments and assessing outcomes.

General findings and caveats noted by the study authors: After vaccination, substantial breadth of spike-specific CD8+ and CD4+ T cell responses was reported. Non-spike TCR breadth was comparable between vaccine and placebo recipients, consistent with the vaccine containing only spike. According to the authors, total T cell responses may have been underestimated by the TCR breadth and depth analyses. Spike-specific TCR breadth was higher in Ad26.COV2.S recipients than in placebo recipients (P = 0.0014). Comparing responses between vaccine doses or regimens was not something the study was powered to do.

The sample's treatment or condition label, decoded: 19 received Ad26.COV2.S at low or high dose, single or two shots; about 5 received placebo; per-sample allocation not given. For vaccine and placebo recipients, repertoires were sequenced using samples collected on day 63 after the first injection. In Cohort 1b, roughly 25 adults aged 18-55 years were enrolled at a single site in Boston, USA, between 29 July and 7 August 2020. Ad26.COV2.S was a replication-incompetent adenovirus type 26 vector that expressed a prefusion-stabilized SARS-CoV-2 spike protein derived from the original Wuhan strain. The immunoSEQ Assay was the method used to sequence TCRbeta CDR3 regions. After extraction, genomic DNA underwent amplification by bias-controlled multiplex PCR, followed by high-throughput sequencing. For the original study's pipeline: To quantify the absolute abundance of every unique TCRbeta CDR3 region, sequences were collapsed and filtered. T cell fraction was estimated by normalizing TCRbeta template counts to usable DNA, which was measured by amplifying reference genes present in all nucleated cells. Repertoire TCRs were annotated as SARS-CoV-2-specific when V gene, CDR3 amino acid sequence and J gene were exactly matched to a known reactive TCR set. The reference SARS-CoV-2 TCR set was derived from MIRA and filtered for enrichment in COVID-19-positive ImmuneCODE repertoires, a step that removed public or cross-reactive TCRs. Drawing on the MIRA antigens, annotated TCRs were analysed further at the level of specific ORF or position within ORF. Breadth was defined as annotated unique rearrangements over total unique productive rearrangements; depth was the summed frequency of those rearrangements. Two-sided Wilcoxon rank-sum tests were applied when comparing TCR breadth between groups. Imported from immuneACCESS, the table was reduced by TCRdb to in-frame sequences with V and J called. These copies leave out some clones; in studies compared against another copy, an unresolved V gene accounts for under half, and the cause of the remainder is not known. V and J calls plus clone size are reproduced from that table; the DNA served to infer D and trimming. For this sample the table gives roughly 240,000 clones, of which approximately 87% were detected only once. The ten top clones hold about 10% of the sample.

Relative to germline, V is missing 4 bases and J is missing 5 bases, with 10 bases of the junction outside any gene match. The germline V gene encodes CDR1 SGDLS and CDR2 YYNGEE. The CDR3 runs 15 amino acids, cysteine and phenylalanine included. Here the CDR3 DNA is all that survives: 45 bases in frame from base 1. About this clone: Its specific antigen is unknown. Per-base qualities were not stored, and no clone one base away is much larger.

The chain is made from TRBV9 and TRBJ1-2; 8 central bases correspond to TRBD1. The sample was peripheral blood, taken in a trial of Ad26.COV2.S vaccine versus placebo. This receptor was taken from a person between 18 and 59 years old who received the Ad26.COV2.S COVID-19 vaccine or a placebo. The CDR3 corresponds to CASSTPGQAGYGYTF. The nucleotide sequence is given as TGTGCCAGCAGCACCCCGGGACAGGCTGGGTATGGCTACACCTTC.